The clone carrying this T cell receptor (beta chain) has more than one count but fewer than ten. The sample is drawn from a study of T-cell reconstitution after alpha-beta-depleted transplantation in children. J was trimmed by 3 bases and V by 6 bases; bases with no gene match: 6. The CDR3 is 16 amino acids. Per the germline V gene, CDR1 is MNHEY and CDR2 is SVGEGT. Preparing the TCRbeta library involved the use of unique molecular identifiers. TCRdb re-analysed the PCR reads in MiXCR, keeping a single row per CDR3 protein. The sample lists approximately 200,000 distinct CDR3 sequences, more than 12% occurring once.

The chain carries TRBV6-2 or TRBV6-3 and TRBJ2-1; 12 bases are a match to TRBD2. This material consisted of PBMCs from the stem cell graft donor, taken from the stem cell graft. This clonotype was obtained from a human donor who donated a stem cell graft to a child with acute lymphoblastic leukemia. In DNA, the CDR3 is TGTGCCAGCAGACCCCCGGGACTAGCGGGCTACAATGAGCAGTTCTTC. Protein sequence: CASRPPGLAGYNEQFF.